This note documents a single T cell receptor beta chain sequence. What it binds is unknown. Trimming took 5 bases from V and 5 from J, leaving 15 bases between them. CDR1 and CDR2 from the germline V gene are SEHNR and FQNEAQ (reference sequence). The CDR3 extends over 14 amino acids. These data belong to a study of PD-L1 blockade in urothelial cancer. TCRdb's table, derived via immunoSEQ multiplex PCR, lists solely in-frame clones and lacks some. The repertoire includes tens of thousands of clones, about 86% of them detected once, and less than 3.5% sits in the top ten. Study results and caveats: Tumor-associated clones in the blood of durable-benefit patients grew more at 3 weeks. Sub-median blood TCR clonality before treatment predicted longer survival.

The sequences come from PBMCs, collected around atezolizumab (anti-PD-L1) treatment. This sequence joins TRBV7-9 and TRBJ1-1, with D perhaps matching TRBD1 (6 bases). The sequence derives from a man in his fifties or sixties with urothelial cancer. Written as DNA, the CDR3 is TGTGCCAGCAGCCGTCAGGGGTCTAATACTGAAGCTTTCTTT. It translates to CASSRQGSNTEAFF. Based on the CDR3 plus reference TRBV7-9 and TRBJ1-1, the full variable domain is DTGVSQNPRHKITKRGQNVTFRCDPISEHNRLYWYRQTLGQGPEFLTYFQNEAQLEKSRLLSDRFSAERPKGSFSTLEIQRTEQGDSAMYLCASSRQGSNTEAFFGQGTRLTVV.